A selection of T cell receptor beta chains follows, all from one sample in a study of cytomegalovirus exposure and HLA in healthy donors. Clones were sequenced by immunoSEQ multiplex PCR, and TCRdb holds only the in-frame ones, with some missing. The sample holds about 180,000 clones, just under 80% seen once. The source material was PBMCs. Receptor source: a woman between 25 and 40 years old in good health and CMV-seronegative. Each CDR3 is given with its conserved first and last residue. The order of the fields is clone size, J gene, D gene, V gene, CDR3 protein, CDR3 DNA. D genes are given only for firm matches. A clone size is listed for some rows: how often the clone was seen (once, few, many), or a class if it is expanded.

- | TRBJ2-1 | - | TRBV7-8 | CASSLEDGGINEQFF | TGTGCCAGCAGCTTAGAGGACGGAGGAATTAATGAGCAGTTCTTC
- | TRBJ2-7 | - | TRBV5-4 | CASSPMASYEQYF | TGTGCCAGCAGCCCCATGGCCAGCTACGAGCAGTACTTC
- | TRBJ2-7 | - | TRBV18 | CASSPDRGPYEQYF | TGTGCCAGCTCACCGGATCGAGGCCCCTACGAGCAGTACTTC
- | TRBJ2-5 | - | TRBV21-1 | CARKVLEQETQYF | TGTGCCAGAAAGGTACTAGAGCAAGAGACCCAGTACTTC
- | TRBJ2-7 | - | TRBV28 | CASSLQGAYEQYF | TGTGCCAGCAGTTTACAGGGTGCCTACGAGCAGTACTTC
few | TRBJ2-7 | TRBD1 | TRBV5-1 | CASSAGTGAVYEQYF | TGCGCCAGCAGCGCGGGGACAGGGGCGGTCTACGAGCAGTACTTC
once | TRBJ2-1 | TRBD1 | TRBV5-6 | CASSLQGASYNEQFF | TGTGCCAGCAGCTTACAGGGGGCTTCCTACAATGAGCAGTTCTTC
- | TRBJ2-1 | TRBD2 | TRBV5-1 | CASSSTSGATRYNEQFF | TGCGCCAGCAGCTCGACTAGCGGGGCAACTCGTTACAATGAGCAGTTCTTC
once | TRBJ2-2 | - | TRBV4-3 | CASSQNPGNTGELFF | TGCGCCAGCAGCCAGAACCCAGGGAACACCGGGGAGCTGTTTTTT
- | TRBJ1-1 | TRBD1 | TRBV5-1 | CASSSRGQDTEAFF | TGCGCCAGCAGCTCGAGAGGACAGGACACTGAAGCTTTCTTT
few | TRBJ2-3 | TRBD2 | TRBV9 | CASSVGGLAGADTQYF | TGTGCCAGCAGCGTAGGGGGACTAGCGGGGGCAGATACGCAGTATTTT
- | TRBJ1-2 | - | TRBV4-1 | CASSQVGEGYGYTF | TGCGCCAGCAGCCAAGTCGGGGAGGGCTATGGCTACACCTTC
- | TRBJ1-2 | - | TRBV5-3 | CARSPKRGETLAGYGYTF | TGTGCCAGAAGCCCAAAACGTGGCGAGACCCTAGCGGGGTATGGCTACACCTTC